This T cell receptor beta chain is from a study of T cells in Graves' hyperthyroidism and ophthalmopathy (dated by TCRdb to the late 2010s). The study in broad terms: Peripheral blood was collected at initial diagnosis, before any treatment. To identify distinguishing TCR V-J signatures, a discovery cohort of 100 patients was used, comprising 43 with Graves' ophthalmopathy and 57 with stable Graves' hyperthyroidism. An independent validation cohort of 18 to 20 hyperthyroidism patients and over 15 patients who later progressed to ophthalmopathy tested prospective prediction of ophthalmopathy. The approximately 100 discovery patients were randomly divided into training and test sets at a 7:3 ratio. The study also compared thyroid tissue and blood T-cell repertoires from roughly six Graves' hyperthyroidism patients. After sampling, hyperthyroidism patients received methimazole starting at 30 mg daily, and ophthalmopathy patients received high-dose intravenous methylprednisolone. According to the paper, TCR Vbeta CDR3 sequencing was carried out on some 140 peripheral blood samples, which came from fewer than 50 ophthalmopathy, 75 to 80 hyperthyroidism and roughly 17 progressor patients.

This clonotype was detected many times. It lacks a known antigen. Per-nucleotide qualities are absent, and no much larger clonotype sits a single base away. TCR beta CDR3 regions were amplified from RNA transcripts. For the first round of RT-PCR on the TCR CDR3, the HTBI primer set was used together with the Qiagen OneStep RT-PCR kit. A second multiplex PCR round built the libraries, followed by size selection and purification. Libraries were sequenced paired-end with 100 bp reads on an Illumina HiSeq2000. From the authors' description of their analysis: SOAPnuke was used to process the raw data, removing reads that contained adapters or uncalled bases, had a mean Phred below 15, or lacked an exact match to the constant primer or identifier. High-quality paired reads were merged with COPE v1.2.5, and unique nucleotide sequences were defined as clonotypes. MiTCR v1.1 was used to align clonotypes to the IMGT TRBV, TRBD and TRBJ reference segments. Analysis was restricted to V-J combinations with a frequency above 0.0001, which covered roughly 99% of repertoires. The TCS score was defined as the ratio of F50 (clonal expansion) to E x V (chaos), calculated using BLOSUM62-based TCRdist between CDR3 peptides within each V-J. Welch's t-statistics and random forest reduced just over 500 V-J features to 10 to 15, which were used in a naive Bayes classifier (R e1071). TCRdb cleaned the public reads at Q25 with fastp, built clones with MiXCR and kept in-frame beta chains. A single entry per CDR3 protein holds the most common genes and DNA from its merged rows. None of the V and J calls come from the authors' own analysis; TCRdb made them. The sample table holds approximately 400,000 distinct CDR3 sequences, of which about 14% were seen once. The ten biggest clones cover roughly a fifth of the sample.

Moderately to severely active disease, a Clinical Activity Score of at least 3, a NOSPECS grade of at least 4, and a duration under 3 months were present in ophthalmopathy patients. The study excluded patients with uncontrolled infections, other autoimmune diseases, pregnancy or lactation. Diagnoses were established on the basis of clinical symptoms, serum thyroxine and TRAb, thyroid ultrasound, and orbital computed tomography. PBMCs were isolated from more than 8 ml of fresh peripheral blood by Ficoll-Paque density gradient centrifugation. Total RNA was extracted using Trizol reagent, and RNA quality was assessed on an Agilent 2100 Bioanalyzer. From cysteine to phenylalanine, the CDR3 is 15 amino acids long. The DNA shown is the 45-base CDR3, in frame from base 1. The V end gives up 6 bases and the J end 2 bases, leaving 9 bases in the junction not matched to a gene. CDR1 is given as MDHEN and CDR2 as SYDVKM, both from the germline V gene.

General conclusions and limits of the study: Most expanded thyroid clonotypes (frequency above 0.001) were also found in blood, which suggests that blood repertoires may mirror thyroid immune responses. A model built on a 13 V-J signature distinguished ophthalmopathy from stable hyperthyroidism, reaching 87.88% sensitivity and 81.08% specificity in cross-validation and 80%/75% in testing. No statistical method was used to fix the sample size in advance, and group allocation was not hidden from the investigators. In validation, progression to ophthalmopathy was predicted by the model with 70.59% sensitivity and nearly 75% specificity, a median of roughly 6.4 months before onset.

Recombination joined TRBV28 with TRBJ1-1; TRBD1 matches 7 bases in the middle. This clonotype originated in a woman under 40 with Graves' ophthalmopathy. Sequencing used blood. DNA sequence: TGTGCCAGCAGAGAAACCAGGGGGGGAAACACTGAAGCTTTCTTT. Translated, this is CASRETRGGNTEAFF.